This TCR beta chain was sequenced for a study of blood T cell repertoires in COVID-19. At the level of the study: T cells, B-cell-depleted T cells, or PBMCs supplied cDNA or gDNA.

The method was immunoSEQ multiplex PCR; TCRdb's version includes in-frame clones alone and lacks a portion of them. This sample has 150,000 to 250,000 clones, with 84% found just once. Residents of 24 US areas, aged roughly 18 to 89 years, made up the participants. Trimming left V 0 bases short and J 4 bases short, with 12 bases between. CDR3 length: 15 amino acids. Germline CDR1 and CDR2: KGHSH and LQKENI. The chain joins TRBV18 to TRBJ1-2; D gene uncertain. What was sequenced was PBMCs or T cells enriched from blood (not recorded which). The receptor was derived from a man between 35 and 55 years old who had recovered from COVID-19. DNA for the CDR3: TGTGCCAGCTCACCACCGTCGGTCTTTGCCTATGGCTACACCTTC. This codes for CASSPPSVFAYGYTF.